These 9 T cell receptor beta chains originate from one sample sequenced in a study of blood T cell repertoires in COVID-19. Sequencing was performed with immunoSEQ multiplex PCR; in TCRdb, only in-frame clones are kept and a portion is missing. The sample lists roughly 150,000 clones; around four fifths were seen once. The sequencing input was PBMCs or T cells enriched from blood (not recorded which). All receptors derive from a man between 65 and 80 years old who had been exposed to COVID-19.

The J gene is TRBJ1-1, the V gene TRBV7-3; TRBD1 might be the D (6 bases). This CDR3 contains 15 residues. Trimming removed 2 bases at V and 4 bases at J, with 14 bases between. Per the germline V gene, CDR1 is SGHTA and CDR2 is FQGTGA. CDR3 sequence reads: CASSLVDQGTTEAFF. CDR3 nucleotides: TGTGCCAGCAGCTTAGTGGATCAGGGGACCACTGAAGCTTTCTTT.

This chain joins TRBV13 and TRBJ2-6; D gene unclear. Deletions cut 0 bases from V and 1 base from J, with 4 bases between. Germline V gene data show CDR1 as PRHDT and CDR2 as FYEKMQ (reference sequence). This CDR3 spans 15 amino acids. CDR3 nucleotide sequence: TGTGCCAGCAGCTTAGGATCTTCTGGGGCCAACGTCCTGACTTTC. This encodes CASSLGSSGANVLTF.

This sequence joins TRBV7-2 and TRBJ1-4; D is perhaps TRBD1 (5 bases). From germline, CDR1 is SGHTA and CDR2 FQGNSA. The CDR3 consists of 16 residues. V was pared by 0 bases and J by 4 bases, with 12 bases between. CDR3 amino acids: CASSLATGRVNEKLFF. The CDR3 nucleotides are TGTGCCAGCAGCTTAGCGACTGGCAGGGTTAATGAAAAACTGTTTTTT.

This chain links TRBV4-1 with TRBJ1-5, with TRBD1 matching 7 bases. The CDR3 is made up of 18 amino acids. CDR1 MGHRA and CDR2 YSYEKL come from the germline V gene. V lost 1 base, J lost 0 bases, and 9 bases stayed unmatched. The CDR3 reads CASSQVRGGDSSNQPQHF. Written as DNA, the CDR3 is TGCGCCAGCAGCCAAGTTCGGGGTGGGGACAGTAGCAATCAGCCCCAGCATTTT.

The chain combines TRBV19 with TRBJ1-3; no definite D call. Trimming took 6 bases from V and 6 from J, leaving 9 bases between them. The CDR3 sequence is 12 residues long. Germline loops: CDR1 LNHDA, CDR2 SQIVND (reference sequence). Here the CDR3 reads CASSSQANTIYF. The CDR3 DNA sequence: TGTGCCAGTAGCAGCCAGGCAAACACCATATATTTT.

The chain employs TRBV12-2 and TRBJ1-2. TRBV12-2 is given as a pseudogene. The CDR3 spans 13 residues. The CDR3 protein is CASRPTGRDGYTF. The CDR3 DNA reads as TGTGCAAGTCGCCCCACCGGGCGGGACGGCTACACCTTC.

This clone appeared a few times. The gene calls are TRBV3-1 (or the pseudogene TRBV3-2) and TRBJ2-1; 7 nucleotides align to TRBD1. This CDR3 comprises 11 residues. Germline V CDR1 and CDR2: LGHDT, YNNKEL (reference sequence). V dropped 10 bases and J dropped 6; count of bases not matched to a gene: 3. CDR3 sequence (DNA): TGTGCCACCGACAGGGCCAATGAGCAGTTCTTC. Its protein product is CATDRANEQFF.

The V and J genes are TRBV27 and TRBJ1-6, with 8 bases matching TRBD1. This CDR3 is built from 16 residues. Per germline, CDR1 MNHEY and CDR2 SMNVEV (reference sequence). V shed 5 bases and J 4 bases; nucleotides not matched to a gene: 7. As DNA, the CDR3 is TGTGCCAGCAGTACCTCAGACAGGGGATATAATTCACCCCTCCACTTT. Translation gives CASSTSDRGYNSPLHF.

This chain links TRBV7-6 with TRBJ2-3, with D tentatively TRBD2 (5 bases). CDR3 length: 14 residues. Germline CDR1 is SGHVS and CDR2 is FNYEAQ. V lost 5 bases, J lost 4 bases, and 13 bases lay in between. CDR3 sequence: CASSLIGGPDTQYF. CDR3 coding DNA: TGTGCCAGCAGCCTAATAGGAGGCCCAGATACGCAGTATTTT.